The rows below give T cell receptor beta chains drawn from one sample of a study of blood T cell repertoires in COVID-19. Only in-frame clones appear in the TCRdb table, and some are missing; sequencing was by immunoSEQ multiplex PCR. The sample has 200,000 to 300,000 clones; more than 75% are singletons. Input material: peripheral blood. These receptors were collected from a woman in her seventies with active or convalescent COVID-19. The conserved cysteine and the conserved F or W are not part of the CDR3 here. The order of the fields is J gene, CDR3 length, D gene, clone size, V gene, CDR3 protein. D genes are given only for firm matches. A row's size may be missing; if present it is once, few, many or a size class.

TRBJ2-5 | 13 | TRBD1 | - | TRBV7-9 | ASSLARQGQETQY
TRBJ1-2 | 10 | - | - | TRBV27 | ASSLRGVGYT
TRBJ2-5 | 12 | - | few | TRBV7-2 | ASSSQGWQETQY
TRBJ1-2 | 10 | - | - | TRBV7-2 | ASTSGNYGYT
TRBJ1-5 | 13 | - | - | TRBV7-9 | ASSFTDTRNQPQH
TRBJ2-3 | 15 | - | - | TRBV7-6 | ASSLVPGQGPTDTQY
TRBJ2-5 | 13 | TRBD1 | - | TRBV24-1 | ATSVGDRLTETQY
TRBJ1-4 | 13 | - | - | TRBV10-3 | AISYQQGPNEKLF
TRBJ2-7 | 11 | TRBD1 | - | TRBV6-5 | ASRETGSYEQY
TRBJ1-2 | 11 | - | - | TRBV19 | ASNEPLTDGYT
TRBJ1-6 | 11 | - | - | TRBV6-4 | ASSLEAGSPLH
TRBJ2-3 | 11 | - | - | TRBV2 | ASRSSQAGTQY
TRBJ2-6 | 13 | - | - | TRBV6-6 | ASSYAQASANVLT
TRBJ2-3 | 9 | - | - | TRBV29-1 | SVGGEDTQY
TRBJ2-5 | 11 | TRBD2 | - | TRBV10-3 | AIGWTSRETQY
TRBJ1-4 | 12 | - | - | TRBV11-2 | ASSHDTRGEKLF
TRBJ2-3 | 13 | - | - | TRBV24-1 | ATANEAGTTDTQY
TRBJ2-2 | 14 | - | - | TRBV6-2/TRBV6-3 | ASSLGGGANTGELF
TRBJ1-3 | 12 | TRBD1 | - | TRBV5-1 | ASRPDRGGNTIY
TRBJ2-3 | 14 | TRBD2 | - | TRBV7-2 | ASSPGVSGGLNTQY
TRBJ1-1 | 13 | - | - | TRBV11-3 | ASSFQPRLNTEAF
TRBJ1-1 | 13 | - | - | TRBV6-5 | ASSYLGSRGTEAF
TRBJ2-3 | 11 | - | - | TRBV5-5 | ASTPRGLDTQY
TRBJ2-2 | 12 | - | - | TRBV4-3 | ASSQLVEAGELF
TRBJ1-6 | 15 | - | once | TRBV7-9 | ASSLYQGSSYNSPLH
TRBJ1-5 | 13 | - | - | TRBV19 | ASSIATGSNQPQH
TRBJ1-1 | 14 | TRBD1 | - | TRBV18 | ASSPQSQGAGTEAF
TRBJ2-1 | 15 | - | - | TRBV5-1 | ASSSIRGLKGENEQF
TRBJ1-1 | 12 | - | - | TRBV11-2 | ASSFLSSRGEAF
TRBJ1-1 | 10 | - | - | TRBV2 | ASSIRGEAAF